The rows below give T cell receptor beta chains drawn from one sample of a study of blood T cell repertoires in COVID-19. Sequencing was performed with immunoSEQ multiplex PCR; in TCRdb, only in-frame clones are kept and a portion is missing. The sample lists over 90,000 clones; more than 75% were seen once. Sequencing input: peripheral blood. These receptors were taken from a human donor in a cohort sampled during active COVID-19. Each CDR3 is given with its conserved first and last residue. The D gene is left open where the match is weak. Size tells how often a clone was seen (once, few, many) or the class of an expanded clone, and some rows leave it out.

d_call,clone_size,j_call,v_call,cdr3_aa,cdr3_nt
.,.,TRBJ2-3,TRBV7-9,CASSLSGSTDTQYF,TGTGCCAGCAGCCTTAGCGGCAGCACAGATACGCAGTATTTT
TRBD1,.,TRBJ2-6,TRBV2,CASSKRGQGRSGANVLTF,TGTGCCAGCAGTAAAAGGGGACAGGGCAGATCTGGGGCCAACGTCCTGACTTTC
.,.,TRBJ1-1,TRBV7-2,CASSLALGGSTEAFF,TGTGCCAGCAGCTTAGCTCTGGGCGGGAGCACTGAAGCTTTCTTT
.,.,TRBJ1-4,TRBV2,CASARVDGSNEKLFF,TGTGCCAGCGCACGGGTAGACGGGAGCAATGAAAAACTGTTTTTT
TRBD2,.,TRBJ2-2,TRBV5-1,CASSPGASGGRELFF,TGCGCCAGCAGCCCTGGGGCTAGCGGGGGCCGGGAGCTGTTTTTT
.,.,TRBJ1-5,TRBV2,CASRMSGHYSNQPQHF,TGTGCCAGCAGGATGTCGGGACACTATAGCAATCAGCCCCAGCATTTT
TRBD1,few,TRBJ1-3,TRBV9,CASSNRGGGNTIYF,TGTGCCAGCAGCAACAGGGGAGGCGGAAACACCATATATTTT
TRBD2,.,TRBJ2-3,TRBV27,CASSRLAGGLSDTQYF,TGTGCCAGCAGTCGGTTAGCGGGGGGGCTCTCAGATACGCAGTATTTT
TRBD1,.,TRBJ1-2,TRBV6-6,CASRGPGTERGYTF,TGTGCCAGCAGGGGTCCCGGGACAGAACGCGGCTACACCTTC
.,once,TRBJ1-2,TRBV19,CASSIDGPRRRGYTF,TGTGCCAGTAGTATAGATGGGCCCCGACGAAGGGGCTACACCTTC
TRBD1,.,TRBJ1-2,TRBV6-2/TRBV6-3,CASSPTGDGYTF,TGTGCCAGCAGCCCTACAGGGGATGGCTACACCTTC
.,.,TRBJ2-4,TRBV21-1,CASSKALWKGVVAKNIQYF,TGTGCCAGCAGCAAAGCGCTTTGGAAGGGGGTGGTAGCCAAAAACATTCAGTACTTC
.,.,TRBJ2-3,TRBV5-4,CASSMPQGDTQYF,TGTGCCAGCAGCATGCCTCAGGGGGATACGCAGTATTTT
.,.,TRBJ2-5,TRBV24-1,CATSDTGRGSDQETQYF,TGTGCCACCAGTGATACCGGTCGGGGGTCGGATCAAGAGACCCAGTACTTC
TRBD1,.,TRBJ2-7,TRBV18,CASSRSGGKNYEQYF,TGTGCCAGCTCACGCTCAGGGGGTAAGAACTACGAGCAGTACTTC
.,once,TRBJ2-7,TRBV5-6,CASSPGSSYEQYF,TGTGCCAGCAGCCCGGGTAGCTCCTACGAGCAGTACTTC
TRBD1,few,TRBJ1-5,TRBV2,CASSRGNRGNQPQHF,TGTGCCAGCAGCAGGGGGAATAGGGGAAATCAGCCCCAGCATTTT
.,.,TRBJ1-2,TRBV28,CASTPTRLSPYGYTF,TGTGCCAGCACCCCAACGCGTCTGTCCCCCTATGGCTACACCTTC
TRBD1,.,TRBJ2-1,TRBV3-1/TRBV3-2,CASSRLTGEVGQFF,TGTGCCAGCAGCCGCCTGACAGGGGAGGTTGGGCAGTTCTTC
TRBD1,.,TRBJ1-6,TRBV3-1/TRBV3-2,CASSQGTGVNSPLHF,TGTGCCAGCAGCCAAGGAACAGGGGTTAATTCACCCCTCCACTTT
TRBD1,.,TRBJ2-7,TRBV10-3,CAISNRDRGHYEQYF,TGTGCCATCAGTAACCGGGACAGGGGGCATTACGAGCAGTACTTC
TRBD1,few,TRBJ1-5,TRBV18,CASSPGQGEPQHF,TGTGCCAGCTCACCAGGACAGGGTGAGCCCCAGCATTTT
TRBD1,.,TRBJ1-2,TRBV5-6,CASSFGSGRGYSYTF,TGTGCCAGCAGCTTCGGGAGTGGCAGGGGGTATAGCTACACCTTC
TRBD1,.,TRBJ1-2,TRBV7-3,CASSSGQDYGYTF,TGTGCCAGCAGCTCGGGACAGGACTATGGCTACACCTTC
.,.,TRBJ2-3,TRBV5-4,CASSFPPGISTDTQYF,TGTGCCAGCAGCTTCCCACCAGGGATTAGCACAGATACGCAGTATTTT
.,.,TRBJ2-3,TRBV7-9,CASSLDWGSDTQYF,TGTGCCAGCAGCTTAGATTGGGGCTCAGATACGCAGTATTTT
TRBD1,.,TRBJ1-5,TRBV18,CASSPTGSRQPQHF,TGTGCCAGCTCACCGACAGGGTCGCGTCAGCCCCAGCATTTT
TRBD1,.,TRBJ1-5,TRBV11-3,CASGHRGRLGNQPQHF,TGTGCCAGCGGCCACAGGGGCCGACTAGGCAATCAGCCCCAGCATTTT
.,few,TRBJ1-3,TRBV4-1,CASSHPGSGNTIYF,TGCGCCAGCAGCCACCCAGGGTCTGGAAACACCATATATTTT
.,.,TRBJ2-5,TRBV30,CAWGGGETQYF,TGTGCCTGGGGTGGGGGGGAGACCCAGTACTTC
TRBD1,.,TRBJ1-4,TRBV4-1,CASSQPGRDRGEKLFF,TGCGCCAGCAGCCAACCCGGGCGGGACAGGGGGGAAAAACTGTTTTTT
.,.,TRBJ1-2,TRBV2,CASSDKGTVYGYTF,TGTGCCAGCAGTGACAAGGGGACTGTCTATGGCTACACCTTC
TRBD1,.,TRBJ1-4,TRBV14,CASSQVGGRGRYEKLFF,TGTGCCAGCAGCCAAGTCGGTGGTAGGGGGCGGTATGAAAAACTGTTTTTT
.,.,TRBJ2-2,TRBV4-2,CASSQDRGLNTGELFF,TGTGCCAGCAGCCAAGATCGGGGTCTGAACACCGGGGAGCTGTTTTTT
.,.,TRBJ1-1,TRBV5-6,CASSLSAGAEAFF,TGTGCCAGCAGCTTGTCGGCAGGGGCTGAAGCTTTCTTT
TRBD2,once,TRBJ2-5,TRBV18,CASSPPGREETQYF,TGTGCCAGCTCACCACCGGGGAGGGAAGAGACCCAGTACTTC
TRBD1,.,TRBJ2-7,TRBV28,CASSRMDREHEQYF,TGTGCCAGCAGCCGAATGGACAGGGAACACGAGCAGTACTTC
TRBD2,once,TRBJ2-3,TRBV14,CASSRLAGGSTDTQYF,TGTGCCAGCAGCCGACTAGCGGGGGGGAGCACAGATACGCAGTATTTT
.,few,TRBJ1-1,TRBV12-3/TRBV12-4,CASSLAWAGAAFF,TGTGCCAGCAGTTTAGCGTGGGCAGGGGCAGCTTTCTTT
TRBD2,.,TRBJ2-5,TRBV18,CASSPGLAGPQETQYF,TGTGCCAGCTCCCCGGGACTAGCGGGGCCGCAAGAGACCCAGTACTTC
.,.,TRBJ1-1,TRBV3-1/TRBV3-2,CASSQVAATEAFF,TGTGCCAGCAGCCAAGTTGCGGCCACTGAAGCTTTCTTT
.,.,TRBJ1-2,TRBV28,CASSTGLRYGYTF,TGTGCCAGCAGTACGGGACTTAGATATGGCTACACCTTC
.,.,TRBJ2-3,TRBV5-1,CASSLDGGPTDTQYF,TGCGCCAGCAGCTTGGACGGGGGGCCTACAGATACGCAGTATTTT
TRBD2,.,TRBJ2-1,TRBV5-6,CASSLRGEAYNEQFF,TGTGCCAGCAGCTTGCGGGGGGAGGCCTACAATGAGCAGTTCTTC
TRBD1,.,TRBJ1-4,TRBV5-1,CASSLVPRDRINEKLFF,TGCGCCAGCAGCTTGGTACCCCGGGACAGAATCAATGAAAAACTGTTTTTT
TRBD1,.,TRBJ2-2,TRBV19,CASSHQGEKGTGELFF,TGTGCCAGTAGTCACCAGGGGGAAAAGGGGACCGGGGAGCTGTTTTTT